These 22 T cell receptor beta chains came from one sample sequenced in a study of T-cell memory formation after mild COVID-19. TCRdb ran MiXCR on the 5' RACE reads and lists one entry per CDR3 protein. Here the sample spans 100,000 or so distinct CDR3 sequences, 8.5% to 14% being singletons. Sample: PBMCs or a T cell subset sorted from them (not recorded which). These receptors originate from a man aged 18-30 years who had mild COVID-19 (a few samples of this study predate the infection). Cell type and time point are not known.

The chain couples TRBV13 to TRBJ2-1; 8 bases match TRBD2. Unmatched junction bases numbered 9, after V lost 0 bases and J lost 8 bases. Germline V gene sequence: CDR1 PRHDT, CDR2 FYEKMQ (reference sequence). This CDR3 has 16 residues. As DNA, the CDR3 is TGTGCCAGCAGCTTAGGATCAGCGGGGGCTAGGGATGAGCAGTTCTTC. This encodes CASSLGSAGARDEQFF.

This clonotype was counted between two and nine times. The chain recombines TRBV11-2 with TRBJ1-2, with D unresolved. Germline values: CDR1 SGHAT, CDR2 FQNNGV. This CDR3 spans 17 amino acids. The V gene lost 1 base and the J gene lost 0 bases, with 15 bases spanning the gap. The CDR3 loop is CASSLGKGGRTNYGYTF. CDR3 DNA sequence: TGTGCCAGCAGCTTAGGGAAGGGAGGGAGAACTAACTATGGCTACACCTTC.

The V call is TRBV20-1, the J call TRBJ2-5; TRBD1 might be the D (6 bases). From germline, CDR1 is DFQATT and CDR2 SNEGSKA (reference sequence). The CDR3 consists of 15 residues. V was clipped by 6 bases and J by 0 bases, with 17 bases between them. CDR3 sequence: CSAQPRDTHQETQYF. The CDR3 coding sequence is TGCAGTGCGCAGCCACGGGACACCCACCAAGAGACCCAGTACTTC.

The chain is built from TRBV10-3 and TRBJ2-3, with no clear D. Germline V gene sequence: CDR1 ENHRY, CDR2 SYGVKD. This CDR3 has 13 residues. Trimming stripped 10 bases from V and 2 bases from J, with 13 bases between. CDR3 sequence: CATLGGPTDTQYF. For the CDR3, the DNA is TGTGCCACCCTGGGTGGCCCCACAGATACGCAGTATTTT.

V and J are TRBV4-1 and TRBJ1-2, with D maybe TRBD1 (6 bases). V shed 2 bases and J shed 4 bases, with 14 bases lying between them. The CDR3 covers 15 residues. Germline-derived CDR1 and CDR2 are MGHRA and YSYEKL. The CDR3 loop reads CASSQPGQLGYGYTF. CDR3 DNA: TGCGCCAGCAGCCAACCTGGACAGTTAGGCTATGGCTACACCTTC.

This clonotype was seen more than once but under ten times. The V call is TRBV6-2 or TRBV6-3, the J call TRBJ1-1; D might be TRBD1 (6 bases). Trimming stripped 7 bases from V and 1 base from J, with 13 bases between. Germline CDR1 MNHEY, CDR2 SVGEGT. The CDR3 covers 14 residues. For the CDR3, the DNA is TGTGCCAGCAACGCACAGGGCCGGAACACTGAAGCTTTCTTT. Translation gives CASNAQGRNTEAFF.

This clonotype came up many times. The gene calls are TRBV7-9 and TRBJ2-5, with D possibly being TRBD1 (7 bases). Germline V gene sequence: CDR1 SEHNR, CDR2 FQNEAQ (reference sequence). V shed 5 bases and J shed 5 bases, with 18 bases lying between them. The CDR3 is made up of 15 amino acids. The CDR3 protein is CASSHPEGARETQYF. In DNA, the CDR3 is TGTGCCAGCAGCCACCCGGAGGGGGCGAGGGAGACCCAGTACTTC.

This clonotype occurred a few times. The J gene is TRBJ2-7, the V gene TRBV7-9; 12 nucleotides match TRBD1. This CDR3 spans 15 amino acids. CDR1 and CDR2 from the germline V gene are SEHNR and FQNEAQ (reference sequence). Unmatched junction bases numbered 7, after V lost 5 bases and J lost 5 bases. CDR3 residues: CASSASGTGGDEQYF. CDR3 sequence (DNA): TGTGCCAGCAGCGCCTCCGGGACAGGGGGCGACGAGCAGTACTTC.

V usage is TRBV7-6 and J usage is TRBJ2-3, with 9 bases that match TRBD2. Germline V gives CDR1 SGHVS, CDR2 FNYEAQ. This CDR3 comprises 15 residues. Unmatched junction bases numbered 2, after V lost 3 bases and J lost 1 base. The CDR3 loop is CASSFGGGGTDTQYF. The CDR3 nucleotides read TGTGCCAGCAGCTTTGGCGGGGGGGGCACAGATACGCAGTATTTT. The variable domain in full, with the rest retrieved from reference TRBV7-6 and TRBJ2-3, is GAGVSQSPRYKVTKRGQDVALRCDPISGHVSLYWYRQALGQGPEFLTYFNYEAQQDKSGLPNDRFSAERPEGSISTLTIQRTEQRDSAMYRCASSFGGGGTDTQYFGPGTRLTVL.

There are a few counts of this clonotype. This sequence joins TRBV4-1 and TRBJ1-5; D is possibly TRBD1 (6 bases). Between the trimmed V and J ends, which lost 0 bases and 4 bases, there was a span of 10 bases. The CDR3 has 15 residues. The germline V gene has CDR1 MGHRA and CDR2 YSYEKL. As DNA, the CDR3 is TGCGCCAGCAGCCAAGATGCCCAGGGGAATCAGCCCCAGCATTTT. Amino acid sequence: CASSQDAQGNQPQHF.

The chain couples TRBV2 to TRBJ1-1; D call uncertain. V gave up 8 bases and J gave up 1 base, with 14 bases separating them. This CDR3 region has 14 residues. The germline gives CDR1 SNHLY, CDR2 FYNNEI. CDR3: CASGIEVANTEAFF. In nucleotides, the CDR3 is TGTGCCAGCGGTATTGAGGTAGCGAACACTGAAGCTTTCTTT.

V gene TRBV15 combines with J gene TRBJ1-1; weak D call: TRBD1 (5 bases). Germline-derived CDR1 and CDR2 are LNHNV and YYDKDF (reference sequence). Trimming cost V 0 bases and J 0 bases, with 11 bases left between them. The CDR3 contains 16 residues. CDR3 coding DNA: TGTGCCACCAGCAGAGATGAGGGGAACCTGAACACTGAAGCTTTCTTT. Translating gives CATSRDEGNLNTEAFF.

The chain uses TRBV9 and TRBJ2-3; 9 bases fit TRBD2. Looked up from germline, CDR1 is SGDLS and CDR2 is YYNGEE. The CDR3 totals 15 residues. The trim removed 3 bases at V and 5 bases at J, leaving 7 bases unmatched. The CDR3 nucleotides are TGTGCCAGCAGCGAAGGTAGCGGGGGTAGAGATACGCAGTATTTT. Translation gives CASSEGSGGRDTQYF.

The rearrangement joins TRBV7-6 to TRBJ2-7, with 10 positions matching TRBD1. Trimming took 5 bases from V and 4 from J; bases not matched to a gene: 5. CDR3 length: 14 residues. The germline V gene has CDR1 SGHVS and CDR2 FNYEAQ. CDR3 amino acids: CASSRDRGWYEQYV. The CDR3 bases are TGTGCCAGCAGCCGGGACAGGGGATGGTACGAGCAGTACGTC.

The table lists this clonotype with a few counts. V usage is TRBV7-3 and J usage is TRBJ2-2; D is unresolved. The germline gives CDR1 SGHTA, CDR2 FQGTGA. The CDR3 totals 15 residues. V shed 5 bases and J shed 5 bases, with 15 bases lying between them. DNA for the CDR3: TGTGCCAGCAGCACGGGCCCTGGCCTAACCGGGGAGCTGTTTTTT. Translation: CASSTGPGLTGELFF.

This rearrangement joins TRBV9 to TRBJ2-1; weak D call: TRBD1 (5 bases). The CDR3 runs 12 residues. Germline V gene data show CDR1 as SGDLS and CDR2 as YYNGEE. The ends were cut back, 4 bases at V and 9 bases at J, with 11 bases in the middle. The CDR3: CASSQTGAEQFF. In nucleotides, the CDR3 is TGTGCCAGCAGCCAGACTGGGGCTGAGCAGTTCTTC.

The V gene is TRBV25-1, the J gene TRBJ1-2; TRBD1 is a possible D gene (5 bases). Trimming removed 4 bases from V and 5 bases from J, with 8 bases in between. Germline V gene sequence: CDR1 MGHDK, CDR2 SYGVNS. This CDR3 is built from 12 residues. This chain's CDR3 is CASSGGGYGYTF. The CDR3 bases are TGTGCCAGCAGTGGGGGGGGTTATGGCTACACCTTC.

There are a few counts of this clonotype. The rearrangement joins TRBV6-5 to TRBJ1-6; TRBD1 agrees at 7 bases. This CDR3 region has 16 residues. CDR1 and CDR2 from the germline V gene are MNHEY and SVGAGI. Trimming at V came to 5 bases and at J to 4 bases, leaving 8 bases not matched to a gene. CDR3 sequence: CASSTRGRLYNSPLHF. Here the CDR3 DNA reads TGTGCCAGCAGTACCAGGGGGAGGCTTTATAATTCACCCCTCCACTTT.

This sequence joins TRBV7-6 and TRBJ2-2, with D hard to call. There are 16 residues in the CDR3. Trimming took off 1 base at V and 0 bases at J, with 9 bases between the two ends. Per the germline V gene, CDR1 is SGHVS and CDR2 is FNYEAQ. The CDR3 reads CASSLVRAANTGELFF. CDR3 coding DNA: TGTGCCAGCAGCTTAGTTAGGGCTGCGAACACCGGGGAGCTGTTTTTT.

This chain links TRBV7-2 with TRBJ2-2; maybe TRBD2 (5 bases). Germline values: CDR1 SGHTA, CDR2 FQGNSA. The CDR3 extends over 14 amino acids. The V end was cut by 5 bases, the J end by 4 bases, with 11 bases between. For the CDR3, the DNA is TGTGCCAGCAGCCCTTCCGGACTCACCGGGGAGCTGTTTTTT. It encodes CASSPSGLTGELFF.

The chain recombines TRBV28 with TRBJ2-7; 13 bases are shared with TRBD2. Germline V gene lookup returns CDR1 MDHEN and CDR2 SYDVKM. There are 17 residues in the CDR3. V trimming: 6 bases; J trimming: 1 base; junction bases outside the gene matches: 9. The CDR3 loop is CASSPSGLAGVSYEQYV. The CDR3 DNA reads TGTGCCAGCAGCCCCTCCGGACTAGCGGGGGTGTCCTACGAGCAGTACGTC.

The sample holds a few counts of this clonotype. The chain links TRBV6-2 or TRBV6-3 to TRBJ2-7; D tentatively fits TRBD1 or TRBD2 (5 bases each). Deletions cut 7 bases from V and 6 bases from J, with 10 bases between. The CDR3 has 11 amino acids. Per germline, CDR1 MNHEY and CDR2 SVGEGT. The CDR3 spells CASKLGTEQYF. CDR3 nucleotide sequence: TGTGCCAGCAAGTTAGGGACCGAGCAGTACTTC.